This is a list of T cell receptor beta chains from one sample in a study of T cell responses to AZD1222 COVID-19 vaccine. Some clones are missing from TCRdb's copy, which holds only in-frame ones; the method was immunoSEQ multiplex PCR. The sample shows about 140,000 clones, around 92% of them seen only once. Source: peripheral blood, taken 28 days after the second AZD1222 dose. These receptors were collected from an adult who received the AZD1222 COVID-19 vaccine. The CDR3 runs from the conserved cysteine through the conserved F or W. A D gene is named only where the DNA matches it firmly. Only part of the rows carry a size: once, few, many, or a class if the clone is expanded.

j_call clone_size d_call v_call cdr3_aa cdr3_nt
TRBJ2-5 . . TRBV2 CASSAGIRQETQYF TGTGCCAGCAGTGCCGGGATCAGACAAGAGACCCAGTACTTC
TRBJ1-4 . . TRBV4-1 CASSQDPLAGRGNEKLFF TGCGCCAGCAGCCAGGATCCCTTGGCGGGACGCGGAAATGAAAAACTGTTTTTT
TRBJ2-1 . TRBD2 TRBV7-8 CASSSGGSGSYNEQFF TGTGCCAGCAGTTCTGGGGGGAGCGGGAGCTACAATGAGCAGTTCTTC
TRBJ1-1 . TRBD1 TRBV7-9 CASSLVRGKNTEAFF TGTGCCAGCAGCTTAGTCAGGGGGAAGAACACTGAAGCTTTCTTT
TRBJ2-7 . . TRBV20-1 CSASPGADYEQYF TGCAGTGCTAGTCCCGGGGCGGACTACGAGCAGTACTTC
TRBJ2-5 once . TRBV7-3 CASSLQGSGETQYF TGTGCCAGCAGCCTACAGGGAAGCGGGGAGACCCAGTACTTC
TRBJ2-7 . TRBD1 TRBV5-1 CASRTGGSYEQYF TGCGCCAGCAGAACAGGGGGCTCCTACGAGCAGTACTTC
TRBJ2-7 . . TRBV20-1 CSARELYEQYF TGCAGTGCTAGAGAGTTATACGAGCAGTACTTC
TRBJ1-2 . TRBD1 TRBV30 CACLPQGAFINGYTF TGTGCCTGCCTCCCACAGGGGGCTTTTATAAATGGCTACACCTTC
TRBJ1-2 . . TRBV12-3/TRBV12-4 CASSWGDDYTF TGTGCCAGCAGTTGGGGGGATGACTACACCTTC
TRBJ1-1 . . TRBV11-2 CASSSTLNTEAFF TGTGCCAGCAGCTCAACATTGAACACTGAAGCTTTCTTT
TRBJ2-1 . TRBD2 TRBV27 CASSASGIEQFF TGTGCCAGCAGCGCTAGCGGGATCGAGCAGTTCTTC
TRBJ1-1 . TRBD1 TRBV27 CASSPGGRNTEAFF TGTGCCAGCAGCCCAGGGGGCAGGAACACTGAAGCTTTCTTT
TRBJ1-5 . . TRBV27 CASSLGSNQPQHF TGTGCCAGCAGTTTAGGTAGCAATCAGCCCCAGCATTTT
TRBJ1-2 once TRBD1 TRBV5-1 CASSPGQGGGYTF TGCGCCAGCAGCCCAGGACAGGGCGGCGGCTACACCTTC
TRBJ2-1 . . TRBV19 CASSIGFLANEQFF TGTGCCAGTAGTATAGGTTTCCTAGCGAATGAGCAGTTCTTC
TRBJ1-2 . . TRBV10-3 CASRVAGLEGGYTF TGTGCCTCTAGGGTGGCGGGGTTGGAGGGCGGCTACACCTTC
TRBJ2-1 . . TRBV4-3 CASSQLPGQRALEQFF TGCGCCAGCAGCCAACTACCGGGACAGCGGGCCCTTGAGCAGTTCTTC
TRBJ2-3 . TRBD2 TRBV4-2 CASSQAHGTSAADTQYF TGTGCCAGCAGCCAAGCCCATGGGACTAGCGCTGCAGATACGCAGTATTTT
TRBJ1-2 . TRBD1 TRBV28 CASSSQTGGKDGYTF TGTGCCAGCAGTTCGCAGACAGGGGGGAAGGATGGCTACACCTTC
TRBJ2-5 . TRBD2 TRBV4-3 CASSQDSSGSKKTQYF TGCGCCAGCAGCCAAGATTCTAGCGGGAGTAAAAAGACCCAGTACTTC
TRBJ2-1 . . TRBV7-9 CASSLANRNEQFF TGTGCCAGCAGCTTAGCTAACAGGAATGAGCAGTTCTTC
TRBJ2-1 . . TRBV15 CATALQGGEEQFF TGTGCCACCGCGCTACAGGGGGGGGAGGAGCAGTTCTTC
TRBJ1-3 . . TRBV3-1/TRBV3-2 CASSLTSGNTIYF TGTGCCAGCAGCCTGACTAGTGGAAACACCATATATTTT
TRBJ2-7 . TRBD2 TRBV6-2/TRBV6-3 CASSYGLAGGVSYEQYF TGTGCCAGCAGTTATGGACTAGCGGGAGGAGTCTCCTACGAGCAGTACTTC
TRBJ1-5 . . TRBV3-1/TRBV3-2 CASSQVSGNQPQHF TGTGCCAGCAGCCAAGTATCCGGCAATCAGCCCCAGCATTTT
TRBJ1-2 once . TRBV2 CASSPTAISYGYTF TGTGCCAGCAGTCCCACCGCGATCAGCTATGGCTACACCTTC
TRBJ1-2 once . TRBV3-1/TRBV3-2 CASSQRDNSYTF TGTGCCAGCAGCCAACGGGACAACAGCTACACCTTC
TRBJ2-3 . . TRBV13 CASSWAGGRETDTQYF TGTGCCAGCAGCTGGGCCGGGGGAAGAGAAACAGATACGCAGTATTTT
TRBJ2-1 . TRBD2 TRBV28 CASRTLAGHGSYNEQFF TGTGCCAGCCGAACCTTAGCGGGCCATGGCTCCTACAATGAGCAGTTCTTC